Shown below are 2 T cell receptor beta chains from a single sample sequenced in a study of Ad26.COV2.S vaccination and SARS-CoV-2 variants. Treatment described: about 20 received Ad26.COV2.S at low or high dose, single or two shots; about 5 received placebo; per-sample allocation not given. Sampling took place 63 days after the first vaccine or placebo injection. The table came from immunoSEQ multiplex PCR; TCRdb's copy has only in-frame clones and leaves some out. Of roughly 270,000 clones in the sample, around 87% were seen once. Sample: peripheral blood, taken in a trial of Ad26.COV2.S vaccine versus placebo. The source is a person aged 18-65 years who received the Ad26.COV2.S COVID-19 vaccine or a placebo.

V gene TRBV6-1 combines with J gene TRBJ2-5, with D maybe TRBD1 (5 bases). The CDR3 extends over 16 amino acids. V was clipped by 0 bases and J by 1 base, with 12 bases between them. The germline V gene has CDR1 MNHNS and CDR2 SASEGT. The CDR3, as DNA: TGTGCCAGCAGTGAAGCGGTACAGGCAATCCAAGAGACCCAGTACTTC. Its translation: CASSEAVQAIQETQYF.

V and J are TRBV29-1 and TRBJ1-2; no definite D call. The V gene's germline CDR1 is SQVTM and CDR2 ANQGSEA. This CDR3 comprises 13 residues. The V end was cut by 5 bases, the J end by 8 bases, with 18 bases between. Here the CDR3 DNA reads TGCAGCGTTCTAGGGCCCCAAGGGAGGGGCTACACCTTC. It yields the protein CSVLGPQGRGYTF.